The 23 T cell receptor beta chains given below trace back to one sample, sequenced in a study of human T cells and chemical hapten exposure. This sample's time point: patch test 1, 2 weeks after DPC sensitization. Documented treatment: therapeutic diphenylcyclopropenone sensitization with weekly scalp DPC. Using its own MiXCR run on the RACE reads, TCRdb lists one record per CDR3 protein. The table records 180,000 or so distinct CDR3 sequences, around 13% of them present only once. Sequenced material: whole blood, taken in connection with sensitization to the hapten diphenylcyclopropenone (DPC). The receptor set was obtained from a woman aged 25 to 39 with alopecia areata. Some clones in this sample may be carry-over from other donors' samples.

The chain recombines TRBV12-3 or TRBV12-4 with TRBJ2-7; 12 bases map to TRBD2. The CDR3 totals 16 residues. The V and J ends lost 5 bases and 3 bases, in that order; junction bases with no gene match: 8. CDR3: CASSLGLAGTGYEQYF. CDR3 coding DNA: TGTGCCAGCAGTCTCGGACTAGCGGGAACAGGCTACGAGCAGTACTTC.

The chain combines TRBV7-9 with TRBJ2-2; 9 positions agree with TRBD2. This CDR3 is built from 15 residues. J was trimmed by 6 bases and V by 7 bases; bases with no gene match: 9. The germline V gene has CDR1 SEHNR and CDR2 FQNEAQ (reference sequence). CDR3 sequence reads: CASKEAGGSAGELFF. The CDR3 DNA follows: TGTGCCAGCAAGGAAGCGGGAGGAAGCGCCGGGGAGCTGTTTTTT.

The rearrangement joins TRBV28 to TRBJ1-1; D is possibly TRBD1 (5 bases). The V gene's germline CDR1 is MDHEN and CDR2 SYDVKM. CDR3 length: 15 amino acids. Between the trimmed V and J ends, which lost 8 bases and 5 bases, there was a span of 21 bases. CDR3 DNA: TGTGCCAGCGGCATAAGTCGGGGACGACCTACTGAAGCTTTCTTT. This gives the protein CASGISRGRPTEAFF.

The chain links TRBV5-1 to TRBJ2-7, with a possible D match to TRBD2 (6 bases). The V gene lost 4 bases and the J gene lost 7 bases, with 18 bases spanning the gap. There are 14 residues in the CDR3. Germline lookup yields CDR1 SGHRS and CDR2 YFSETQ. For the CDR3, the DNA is TGCGCCAGCAGCAAGGCTGGGACTCTGAGTGAGCAGTACTTC. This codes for CASSKAGTLSEQYF.

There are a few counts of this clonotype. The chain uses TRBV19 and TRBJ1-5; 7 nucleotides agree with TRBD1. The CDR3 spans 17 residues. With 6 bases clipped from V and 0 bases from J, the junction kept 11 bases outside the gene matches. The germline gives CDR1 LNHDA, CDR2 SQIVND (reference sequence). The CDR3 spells CASSLTGTEISNQPQHF. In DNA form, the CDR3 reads TGTGCCAGTAGCCTAACCGGGACAGAAATTAGCAATCAGCCCCAGCATTTT.

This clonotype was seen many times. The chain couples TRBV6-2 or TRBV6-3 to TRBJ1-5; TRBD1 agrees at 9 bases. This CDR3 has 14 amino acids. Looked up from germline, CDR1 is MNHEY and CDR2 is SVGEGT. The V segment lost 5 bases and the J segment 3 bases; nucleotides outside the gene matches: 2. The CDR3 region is CASSRQGDNQPQHF. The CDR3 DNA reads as TGTGCCAGCAGTCGACAGGGGGACAATCAGCCCCAGCATTTT.

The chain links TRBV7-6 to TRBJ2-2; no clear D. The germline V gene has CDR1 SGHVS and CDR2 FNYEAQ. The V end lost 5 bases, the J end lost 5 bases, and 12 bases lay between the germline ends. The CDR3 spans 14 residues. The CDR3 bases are TGTGCCAGCAGCGATCAACGAAGGACCGGGGAGCTGTTTTTT. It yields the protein CASSDQRRTGELFF.

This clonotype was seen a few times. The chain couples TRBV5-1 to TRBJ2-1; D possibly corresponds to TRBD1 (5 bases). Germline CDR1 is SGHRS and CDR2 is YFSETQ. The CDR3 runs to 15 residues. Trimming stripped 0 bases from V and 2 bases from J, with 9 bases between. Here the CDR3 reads CASSLAGYPYNEQFF. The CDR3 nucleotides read TGCGCCAGCAGCTTGGCAGGGTATCCCTACAATGAGCAGTTCTTC.

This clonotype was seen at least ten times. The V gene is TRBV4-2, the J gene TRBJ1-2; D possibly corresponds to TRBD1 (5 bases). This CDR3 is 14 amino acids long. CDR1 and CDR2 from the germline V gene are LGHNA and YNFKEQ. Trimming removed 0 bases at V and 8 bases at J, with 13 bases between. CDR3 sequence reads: CASSQDRVLFGYTF. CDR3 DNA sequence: TGTGCCAGCAGCCAAGACAGGGTTCTTTTCGGCTACACCTTC.

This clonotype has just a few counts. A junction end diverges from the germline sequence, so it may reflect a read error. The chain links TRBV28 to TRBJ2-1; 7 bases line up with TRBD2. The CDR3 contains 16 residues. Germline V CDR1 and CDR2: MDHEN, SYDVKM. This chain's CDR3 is CASSIWTRGSSSEQFF. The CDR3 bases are TGTGCCAGCAGTATATGGACTAGAGGATCGAGTAGTGAGCAGTTCTTC.

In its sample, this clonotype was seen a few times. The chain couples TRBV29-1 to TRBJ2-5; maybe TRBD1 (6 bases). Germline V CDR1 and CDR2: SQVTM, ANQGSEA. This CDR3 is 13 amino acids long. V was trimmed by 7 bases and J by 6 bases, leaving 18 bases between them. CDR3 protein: CSALIRGGKTQYF. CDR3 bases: TGCAGCGCCCTTATCAGGGGCGGAAAGACCCAGTACTTC.

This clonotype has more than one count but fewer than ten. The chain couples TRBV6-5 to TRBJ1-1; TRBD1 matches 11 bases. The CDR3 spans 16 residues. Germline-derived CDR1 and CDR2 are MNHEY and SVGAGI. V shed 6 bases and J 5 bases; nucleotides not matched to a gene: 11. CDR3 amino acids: CASRSAGDRGSTEAFF. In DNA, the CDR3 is TGTGCCAGCAGATCCGCCGGGGACAGGGGGTCGACTGAAGCTTTCTTT.

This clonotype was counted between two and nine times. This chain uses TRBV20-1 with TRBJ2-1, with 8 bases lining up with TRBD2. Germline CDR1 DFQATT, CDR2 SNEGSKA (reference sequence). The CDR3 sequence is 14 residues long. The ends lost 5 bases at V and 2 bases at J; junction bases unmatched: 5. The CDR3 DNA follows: TGCAGTGCTGGGACTAGTCGTACCTACAATGAGCAGTTCTTC. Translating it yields CSAGTSRTYNEQFF.

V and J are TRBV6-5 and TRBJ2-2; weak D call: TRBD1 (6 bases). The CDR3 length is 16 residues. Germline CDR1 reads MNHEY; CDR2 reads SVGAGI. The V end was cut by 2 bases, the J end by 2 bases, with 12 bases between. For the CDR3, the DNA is TGTGCCAGCAGTTACGGGACACCACCCAACACCGGGGAGCTGTTTTTT. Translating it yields CASSYGTPPNTGELFF.

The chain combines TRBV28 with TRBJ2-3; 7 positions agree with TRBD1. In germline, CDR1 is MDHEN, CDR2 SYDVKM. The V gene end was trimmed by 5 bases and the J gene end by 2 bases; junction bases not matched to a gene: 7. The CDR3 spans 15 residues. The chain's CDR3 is CASSHRQGLTDTQYF. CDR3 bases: TGTGCCAGCAGTCACAGACAGGGCCTCACAGATACGCAGTATTTT.

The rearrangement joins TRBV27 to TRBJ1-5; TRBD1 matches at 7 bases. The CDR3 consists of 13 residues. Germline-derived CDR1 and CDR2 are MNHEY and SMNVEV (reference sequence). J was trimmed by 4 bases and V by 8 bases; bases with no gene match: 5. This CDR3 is CASQTGLNQPQHF. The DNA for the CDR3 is TGTGCCAGCCAGACAGGGCTTAATCAGCCCCAGCATTTT.

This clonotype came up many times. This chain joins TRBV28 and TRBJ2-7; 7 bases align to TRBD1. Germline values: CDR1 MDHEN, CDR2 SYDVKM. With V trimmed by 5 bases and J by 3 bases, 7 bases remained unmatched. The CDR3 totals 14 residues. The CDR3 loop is CASSPGTVNYEQYF. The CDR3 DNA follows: TGTGCCAGCAGTCCCGGGACAGTTAACTACGAGCAGTACTTC.

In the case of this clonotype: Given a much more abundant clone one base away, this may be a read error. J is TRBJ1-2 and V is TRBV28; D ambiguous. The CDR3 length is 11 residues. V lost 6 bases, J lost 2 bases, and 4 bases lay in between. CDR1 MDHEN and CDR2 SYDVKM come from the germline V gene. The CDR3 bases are TGTGCCAGCAGATTAAACTATGGCTACACCTTC. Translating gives CASRLNYGYTF.

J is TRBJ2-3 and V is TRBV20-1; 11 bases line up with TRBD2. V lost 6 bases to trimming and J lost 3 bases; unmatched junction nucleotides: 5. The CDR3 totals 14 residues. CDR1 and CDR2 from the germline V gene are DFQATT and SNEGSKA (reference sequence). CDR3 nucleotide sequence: TGCAGTGCAGTAGCGGGAGGGTATACAGATACGCAGTATTTT. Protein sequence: CSAVAGGYTDTQYF.

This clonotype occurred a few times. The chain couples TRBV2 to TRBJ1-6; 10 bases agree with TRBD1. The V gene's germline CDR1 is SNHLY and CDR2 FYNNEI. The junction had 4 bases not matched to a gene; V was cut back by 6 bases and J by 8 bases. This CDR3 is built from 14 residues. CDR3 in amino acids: CASSQTGGYSPLHF. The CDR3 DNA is TGTGCCAGCAGCCAGACAGGGGGCTATTCACCCCTCCACTTT.

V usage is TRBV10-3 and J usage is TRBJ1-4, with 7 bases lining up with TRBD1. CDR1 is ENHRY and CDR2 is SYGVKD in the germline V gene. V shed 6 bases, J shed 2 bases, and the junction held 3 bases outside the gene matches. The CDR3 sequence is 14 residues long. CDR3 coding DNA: TGTGCCATCAGAGGACAGGCGACTAATGAAAAACTGTTTTTT. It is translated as CAIRGQATNEKLFF.

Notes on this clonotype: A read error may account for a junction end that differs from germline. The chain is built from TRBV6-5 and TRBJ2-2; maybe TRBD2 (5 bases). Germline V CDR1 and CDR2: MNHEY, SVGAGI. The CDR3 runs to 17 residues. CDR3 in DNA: TGTGCCAGCAGCTACTTGAGATCGGGGAAGTACACCGGGGAGCTGTTTTTT. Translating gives CASSYLRSGKYTGELFF.

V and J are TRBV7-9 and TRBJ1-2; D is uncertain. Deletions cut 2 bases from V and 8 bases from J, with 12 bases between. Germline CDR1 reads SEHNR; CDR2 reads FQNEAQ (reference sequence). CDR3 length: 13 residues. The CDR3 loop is CASSLQMGLGYTF. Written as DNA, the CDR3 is TGTGCCAGCAGCTTACAGATGGGCCTGGGCTACACCTTC.